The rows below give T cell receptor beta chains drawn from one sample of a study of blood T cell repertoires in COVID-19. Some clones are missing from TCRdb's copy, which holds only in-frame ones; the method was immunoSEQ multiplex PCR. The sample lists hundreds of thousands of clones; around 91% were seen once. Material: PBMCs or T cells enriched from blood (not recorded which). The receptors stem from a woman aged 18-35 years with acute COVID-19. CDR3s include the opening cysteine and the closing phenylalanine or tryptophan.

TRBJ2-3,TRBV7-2,CASSLTGNPSDTQYF
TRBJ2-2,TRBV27,CASRTDGTGVNTGELFF
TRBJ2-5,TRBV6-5,CASGRVVETQYF
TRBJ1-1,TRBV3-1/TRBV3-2,CASSQGQGGLTEAFF
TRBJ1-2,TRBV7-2,CASSAGTGYGYTF
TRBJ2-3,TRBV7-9,CASSLEMGGSADTQYF
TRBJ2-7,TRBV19,CASSTGGGSYEQYF
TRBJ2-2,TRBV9,CASSNQGRDTGELFF
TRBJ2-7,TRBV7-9,CASSKPRDSFFKQYF
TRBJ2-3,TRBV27,CASSLTSRASYTDTQYF
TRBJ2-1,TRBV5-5,CASKIAGTYNEQFF
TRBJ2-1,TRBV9,CASSVEVPLAGGYNEQFF
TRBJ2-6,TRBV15,CATSILKGVSGANVLTF
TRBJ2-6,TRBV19,CASSDRRNVLTF
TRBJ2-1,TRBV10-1,CASSENPGGYNEQFF
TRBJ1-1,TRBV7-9,CASSPTLSGISNTEAFF
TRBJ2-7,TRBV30,CAWRDRGFNEQYF
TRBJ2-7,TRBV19,CASNRGTAKTLVKYEQYF
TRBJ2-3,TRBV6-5,CASSLPPPLTDTQYF
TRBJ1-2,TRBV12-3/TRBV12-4,CASSSGDGYTF
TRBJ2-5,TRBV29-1,CSVGLGTHSETQYF
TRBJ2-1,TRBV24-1,CATSDFTNEQFF